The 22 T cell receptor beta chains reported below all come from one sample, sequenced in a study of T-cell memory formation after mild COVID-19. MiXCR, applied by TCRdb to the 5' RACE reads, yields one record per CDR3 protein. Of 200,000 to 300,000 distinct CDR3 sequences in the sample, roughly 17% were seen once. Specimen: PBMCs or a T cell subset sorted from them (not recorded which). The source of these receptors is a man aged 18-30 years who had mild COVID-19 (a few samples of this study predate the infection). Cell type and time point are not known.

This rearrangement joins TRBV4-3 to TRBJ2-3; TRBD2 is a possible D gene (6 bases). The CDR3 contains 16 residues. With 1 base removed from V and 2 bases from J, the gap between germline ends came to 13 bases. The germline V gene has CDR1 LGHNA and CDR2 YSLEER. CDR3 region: CASSQVLAGTTDTQYF. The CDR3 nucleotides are TGCGCCAGCAGCCAAGTACTTGCGGGGACCACAGATACGCAGTATTTT.

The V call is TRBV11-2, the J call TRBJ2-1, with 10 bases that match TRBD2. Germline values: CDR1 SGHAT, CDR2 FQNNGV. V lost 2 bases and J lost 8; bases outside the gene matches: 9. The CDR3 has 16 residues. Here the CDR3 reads CASSLPQRGGRYEQFF. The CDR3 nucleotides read TGTGCCAGCAGCTTACCCCAGCGGGGGGGCCGGTATGAGCAGTTCTTC.

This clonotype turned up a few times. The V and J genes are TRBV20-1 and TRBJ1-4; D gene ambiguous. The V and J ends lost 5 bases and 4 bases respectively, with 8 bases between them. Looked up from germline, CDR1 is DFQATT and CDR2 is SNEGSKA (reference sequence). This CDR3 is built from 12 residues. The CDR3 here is CSARRLNEKLFF. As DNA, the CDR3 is TGCAGTGCTCGGAGGCTTAATGAAAAACTGTTTTTT.

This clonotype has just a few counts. CDR3 DNA sequence: TGTGCCAGCAGTAACAGGGGGCTGAACACTGAAGCTTTCTTT. Its translation is CASSNRGLNTEAFF. The chain uses TRBV12-3 or TRBV12-4 and TRBJ1-1; 9 bases are a match to TRBD1. The ends lost 5 bases at V and 0 bases at J; junction bases unmatched: 1. The CDR3 is 14 amino acids.

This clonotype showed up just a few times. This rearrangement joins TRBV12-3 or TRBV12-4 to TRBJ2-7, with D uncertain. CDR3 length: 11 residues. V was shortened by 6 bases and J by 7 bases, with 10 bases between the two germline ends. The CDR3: CASSPALEQYF. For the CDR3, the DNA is TGTGCCAGCAGCCCCGCCTTGGAGCAGTACTTC.

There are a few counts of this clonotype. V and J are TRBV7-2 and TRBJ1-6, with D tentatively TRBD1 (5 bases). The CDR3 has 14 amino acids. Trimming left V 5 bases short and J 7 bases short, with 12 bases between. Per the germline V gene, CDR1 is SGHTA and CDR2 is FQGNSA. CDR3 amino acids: CASSPGTSNSPLHF. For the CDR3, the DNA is TGTGCCAGCAGCCCCGGGACCTCGAATTCACCCCTCCACTTT. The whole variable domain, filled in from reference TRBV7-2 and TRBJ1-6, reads GAGVSQSPSNKVTEKGKDVELRCDPISGHTALYWYRQSLGQGLEFLIYFQGNSAPDKSGLPSDRFSAERTGGSVSTLTIQRTQQEDSAVYLCASSPGTSNSPLHFGNGTRLTVT.

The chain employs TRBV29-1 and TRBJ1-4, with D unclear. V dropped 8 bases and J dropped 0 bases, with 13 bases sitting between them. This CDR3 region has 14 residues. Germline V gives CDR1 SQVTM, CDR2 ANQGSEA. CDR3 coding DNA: TGCAGCTTTGGGGAGCGTTCAACTAATGAAAAACTGTTTTTT. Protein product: CSFGERSTNEKLFF. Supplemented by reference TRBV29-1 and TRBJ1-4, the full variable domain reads SAVISQKPSRDICQRGTSLTIQCQVDSQVTMMFWYRQQPGQSLTLIATANQGSEATYESGFVIDKFPISRPNLTFSTLTVSNMSPEDSSIYLCSFGERSTNEKLFFGSGTQLSVL.

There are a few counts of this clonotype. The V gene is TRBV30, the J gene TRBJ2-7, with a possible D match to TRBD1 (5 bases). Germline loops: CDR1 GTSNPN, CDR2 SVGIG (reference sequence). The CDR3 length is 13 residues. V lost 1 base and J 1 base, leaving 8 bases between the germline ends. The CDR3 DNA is TGTGCCTGGAGTGACAGGCGGTCCTACGAGCAGTACTTC. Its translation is CAWSDRRSYEQYF.

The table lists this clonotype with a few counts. The CDR3 nucleotides are TGTGCCAGCAGTAGGGGGGAGAGCTCCTACGAGCAGTACTTC. Amino acids: CASSRGESSYEQYF. The chain is built from TRBV6-6 and TRBJ2-7; tentatively, D is TRBD1 or TRBD2 (6 bases each). Germline V gene lookup returns CDR1 MNHNY and CDR2 SVGAGI (reference sequence). The ends were cut back, 5 bases at V and 0 bases at J, with 11 bases in the middle. CDR3 size: 14 residues.

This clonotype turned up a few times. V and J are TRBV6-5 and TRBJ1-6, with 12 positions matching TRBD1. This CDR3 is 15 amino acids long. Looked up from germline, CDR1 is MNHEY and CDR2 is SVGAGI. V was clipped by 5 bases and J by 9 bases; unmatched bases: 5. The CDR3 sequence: CASSLRDRGPSPLHF. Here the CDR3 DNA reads TGTGCCAGCAGTCTCCGGGACAGGGGGCCTTCACCCCTCCACTTT.

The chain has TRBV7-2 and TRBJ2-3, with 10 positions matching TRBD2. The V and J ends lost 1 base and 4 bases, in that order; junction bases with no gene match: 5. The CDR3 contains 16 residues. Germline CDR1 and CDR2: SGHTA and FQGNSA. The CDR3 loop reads CASSLGSGLAADTQYF. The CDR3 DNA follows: TGTGCCAGCAGCTTAGGCTCCGGACTAGCGGCAGATACGCAGTATTTT.

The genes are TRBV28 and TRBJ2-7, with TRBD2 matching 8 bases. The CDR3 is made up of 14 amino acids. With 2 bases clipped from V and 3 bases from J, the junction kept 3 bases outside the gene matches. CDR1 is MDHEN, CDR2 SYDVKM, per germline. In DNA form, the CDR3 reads TGTGCCAGCAGTTTACCGGGGGGGCACTACGAGCAGTACGTC. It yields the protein CASSLPGGHYEQYV.

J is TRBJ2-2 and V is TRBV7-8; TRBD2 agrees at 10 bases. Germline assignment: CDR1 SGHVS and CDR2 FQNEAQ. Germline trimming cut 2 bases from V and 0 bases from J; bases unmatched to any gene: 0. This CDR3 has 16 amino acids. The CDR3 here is CASSLTSGANTGELFF. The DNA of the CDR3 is TGTGCCAGCAGCTTAACTAGCGGGGCGAACACCGGGGAGCTGTTTTTT.

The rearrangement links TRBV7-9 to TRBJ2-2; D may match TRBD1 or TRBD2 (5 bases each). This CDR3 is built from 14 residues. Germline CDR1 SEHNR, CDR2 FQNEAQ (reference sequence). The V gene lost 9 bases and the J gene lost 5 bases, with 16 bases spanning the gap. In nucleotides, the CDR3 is TGTGCCAGTTATAGGGACCCCTGGACCGGGGAGCTGTTTTTT. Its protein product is CASYRDPWTGELFF.

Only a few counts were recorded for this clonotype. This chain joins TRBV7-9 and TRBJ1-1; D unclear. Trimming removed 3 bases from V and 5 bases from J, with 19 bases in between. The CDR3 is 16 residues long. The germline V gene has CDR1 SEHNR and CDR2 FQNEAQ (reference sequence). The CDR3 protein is CASSLTDVRQTTEAFF. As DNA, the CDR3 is TGTGCCAGCAGCTTGACCGACGTCAGGCAGACAACTGAAGCTTTCTTT.

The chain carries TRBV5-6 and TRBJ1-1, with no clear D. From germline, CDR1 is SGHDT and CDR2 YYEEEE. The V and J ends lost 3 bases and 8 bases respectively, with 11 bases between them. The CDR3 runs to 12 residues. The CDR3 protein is CASSYMGTEAFF. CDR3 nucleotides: TGTGCCAGCAGCTATATGGGAACCGAAGCTTTCTTT.

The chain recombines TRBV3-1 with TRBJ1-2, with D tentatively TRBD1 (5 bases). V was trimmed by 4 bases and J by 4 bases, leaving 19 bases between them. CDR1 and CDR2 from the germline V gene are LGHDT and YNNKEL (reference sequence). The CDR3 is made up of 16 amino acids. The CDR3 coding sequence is TGTGCCAGCAGCCCCAACATCGGGACGGACGTCTATGGCTACACCTTC. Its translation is CASSPNIGTDVYGYTF.

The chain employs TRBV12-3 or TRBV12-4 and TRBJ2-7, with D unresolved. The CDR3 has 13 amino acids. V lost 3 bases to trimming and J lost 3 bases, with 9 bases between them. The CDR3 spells CASSLQVGYEQYF. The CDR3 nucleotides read TGTGCCAGCAGTTTGCAGGTTGGCTACGAGCAGTACTTC.

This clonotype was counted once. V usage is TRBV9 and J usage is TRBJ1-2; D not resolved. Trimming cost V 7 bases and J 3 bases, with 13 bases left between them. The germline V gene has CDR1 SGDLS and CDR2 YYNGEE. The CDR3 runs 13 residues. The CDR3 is CASHRVGDYGYTF. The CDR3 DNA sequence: TGTGCCAGCCACCGTGTGGGAGACTATGGCTACACCTTC.

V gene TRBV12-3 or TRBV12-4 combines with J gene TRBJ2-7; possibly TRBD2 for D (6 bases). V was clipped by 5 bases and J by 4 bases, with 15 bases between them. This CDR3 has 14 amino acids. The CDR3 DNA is TGTGCCAGCAGTCTTTCCGGGAGCCTTTACGAGCAGTACGTC. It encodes CASSLSGSLYEQYV.

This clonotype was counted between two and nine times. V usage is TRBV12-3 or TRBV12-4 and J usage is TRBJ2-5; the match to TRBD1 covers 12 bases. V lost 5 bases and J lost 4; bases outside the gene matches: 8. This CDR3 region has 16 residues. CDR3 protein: CASSPGTGGFLETQYF. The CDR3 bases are TGTGCCAGCAGTCCCGGGACAGGGGGCTTTCTAGAGACCCAGTACTTC.

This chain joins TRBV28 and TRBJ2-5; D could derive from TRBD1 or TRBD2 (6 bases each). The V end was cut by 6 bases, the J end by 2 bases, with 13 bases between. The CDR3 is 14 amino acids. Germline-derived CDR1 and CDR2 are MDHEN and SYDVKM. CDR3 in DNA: TGTGCCAGCAGGGTAGGGGGGTCTCAAGAGACCCAGTACTTC. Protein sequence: CASRVGGSQETQYF.